Here is one TCR beta chain with its context. The data derive from a study of shared clonotypes between healthy human individuals. In the study overall: The cohort comprised two women and a few men. Their ages spanned 18 to 49 years.

The naive CD8 population came from CD45RO-negative cells selected for CCR7, without terminally differentiated effector memory CD45RA+ cells. Original processing notes: With immunoSEQ giving junction-only sequences and no quality scores, filtering differed. Only in-frame clones appear in the TCRdb table, and some are missing; sequencing was by immunoSEQ multiplex PCR. That table is the source of V, J and clone size, and D and trimming were worked out from the DNA. The sample includes approximately 2,000,000 clones, 90% to 95% of them seen just once. Germline-derived CDR1 and CDR2 are MNHEY and SMNVEV (reference sequence). V lost 4 bases to trimming and J lost 6 bases; unmatched junction nucleotides: 8. CDR3 length equals 16 residues.

Sample: naive CD8+ T cells from PBMCs. This TCR came from a man younger than 35 in good health. Some clones in this sample may be carry-over from other donors' samples. V is TRBV27 and J is TRBJ2-1; 11 bases agree with TRBD2. CDR3 sequence (DNA): TGTGCCAGCAGTTCCCTAGCGGGAGGCGTCCCCAATGAGCAGTTCTTC. This gives the protein CASSSLAGGVPNEQFF.